Listed below are T cell receptor beta chains from one sample, sequenced in a study of blood T cell repertoires in COVID-19. The protocol was immunoSEQ multiplex PCR, while the TCRdb copy is restricted to in-frame clones and leaves out a portion. Among some 31,000 clones listed, over 70% were seen once. Source material: peripheral blood. Receptors originate from a woman aged 70-85 years with active or convalescent COVID-19. Each CDR3 is given without its conserved first and last residue.

j_gene | len | v_gene | CDR3aa
TRBJ1-2 | 13 | TRBV6-5 | ASSQRPTGAYGYT
TRBJ1-6 | 11 | TRBV19 | ATSGTVNSPLH
TRBJ1-1 | 11 | TRBV19 | ASSPGQGVVAF
TRBJ2-7 | 13 | TRBV6-5 | ASIERAGLFYEQY
TRBJ1-2 | 12 | TRBV6-2/TRBV6-3 | ASSKTGQGNGYT
TRBJ2-5 | 15 | TRBV27 | ASSRKMGLAFQETQY
TRBJ1-2 | 14 | TRBV14 | ASSQGTASLGYGYT
TRBJ1-2 | 12 | TRBV20-1 | SASVDRRLYGYT
TRBJ2-7 | 9 | TRBV2 | ASTRGYEQY
TRBJ1-2 | 12 | TRBV7-2 | ASSLGTGGNGYT
TRBJ2-7 | 12 | TRBV4-1 | ASSRREQDYEQY
TRBJ1-1 | 12 | TRBV7-2 | ASSSQAGNTEAF
TRBJ1-6 | 11 | TRBV18 | ASSPADNSPLH
TRBJ1-2 | 10 | TRBV7-9 | ASSPGQYGYT
TRBJ2-2 | 17 | TRBV10-3 | AISESRTSGGGNTGELF
TRBJ2-7 | 13 | TRBV5-1 | ASSSSPGGSYEQY
TRBJ2-1 | 11 | TRBV5-1 | ASRTGTYNEQF
TRBJ2-7 | 12 | TRBV11-1 | ASSLRTGTYEQY
TRBJ2-7 | 13 | TRBV10-3 | AISAQYSPLYEQY
TRBJ2-3 | 13 | TRBV5-4 | ASSRGGTIADTQY
TRBJ2-7 | 12 | TRBV6-5 | ASSPLGQGYEQY
TRBJ2-3 | 16 | TRBV9 | ASSVADWEQGGADTQY
TRBJ2-7 | 15 | TRBV7-8 | ASSPRTLATPSYEQY
TRBJ2-2 | 13 | TRBV2 | ASSEVLMNTGELF
TRBJ2-7 | 12 | TRBV7-2 | ASSAWAGTYEQY
TRBJ2-7 | 13 | TRBV27 | ASRLIRGSSYEQY
TRBJ1-6 | 12 | TRBV7-2 | ASEPGRAGSPLH
TRBJ1-4 | 10 | TRBV5-4 | ASSISGEKLF
TRBJ2-3 | 12 | TRBV7-7 | ASSLLGRLDTQY
TRBJ2-6 | 14 | TRBV6-6 | ASSYSSGAGANVLT
TRBJ1-1 | 13 | TRBV6-6 | ASGGRGLGNSEAF
TRBJ2-4 | 11 | TRBV27 | ASSWGVKNIQY
TRBJ2-2 | 11 | TRBV15 | ATEGENTGELF
TRBJ2-7 | 12 | TRBV5-1 | ASSSGTSVHEQY
TRBJ1-2 | 13 | TRBV30 | AWRVRGQANYGYT
TRBJ2-5 | 13 | TRBV18 | ASSKETDHQETQY
TRBJ1-5 | 15 | TRBV28 | ASSLSSGLAGNQPQH
TRBJ1-2 | 11 | TRBV3-1/TRBV3-2 | ASSQDDSYGYT
TRBJ1-6 | 12 | TRBV6-1 | ASSDLSYNSPLH
TRBJ1-5 | 12 | TRBV11-2 | ASSLSGRDQPQH
TRBJ2-3 | 12 | TRBV5-8 | ASSPQVSTDTQY
TRBJ1-2 | 11 | TRBV12-3/TRBV12-4 | ASSFWGLNGYT
TRBJ2-5 | 11 | TRBV5-4 | ASRKGAQETQY
TRBJ2-7 | 15 | TRBV19 | ASSHTPGLAGLREQY
TRBJ2-1 | 16 | TRBV11-2 | ASSLRLAGGVNKYEQF
TRBJ1-5 | 10 | TRBV19 | ASRERGRPQH
TRBJ2-1 | 11 | TRBV7-3 | ASSLREGNEQF
TRBJ1-4 | 14 | TRBV28 | ASRRTGEGSGEKLF